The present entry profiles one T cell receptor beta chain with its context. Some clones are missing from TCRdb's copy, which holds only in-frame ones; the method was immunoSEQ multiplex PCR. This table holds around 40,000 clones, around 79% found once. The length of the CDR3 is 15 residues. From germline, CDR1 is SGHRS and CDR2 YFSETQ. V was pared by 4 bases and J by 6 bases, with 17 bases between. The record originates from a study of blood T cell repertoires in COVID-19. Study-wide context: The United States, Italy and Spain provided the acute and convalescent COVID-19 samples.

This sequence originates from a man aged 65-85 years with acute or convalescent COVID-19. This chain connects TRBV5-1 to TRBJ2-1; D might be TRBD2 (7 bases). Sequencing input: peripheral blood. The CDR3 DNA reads TGCGCCAGCAGCGGGGGGGGCCTAGCCCGCAATGAGCAGTTCTTC. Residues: CASSGGGLARNEQFF.